This note documents a single TCR beta chain sequence. The data are from a study of blood T cell repertoires in COVID-19. Trimming at V came to 5 bases and at J to 2 bases, leaving 7 bases not matched to a gene. CDR3 length: 15 residues. Germline V gene sequence: CDR1 MNHEY, CDR2 SVGAGI. Measured with immunoSEQ multiplex PCR; TCRdb has only the in-frame clones, and not every one. The sample contains about 78,000 clones, 90% of which appear only once. This chain joins TRBV6-5 and TRBJ1-2; 8 bases match TRBD1. The sample consisted of peripheral blood. The source of this sequence is a woman aged 80 or over with acute or convalescent COVID-19. The CDR3 reads CASSQTTGENYGYTF. As DNA, the CDR3 is TGTGCCAGCAGTCAGACGACAGGGGAGAACTATGGCTACACCTTC.